This entry is about one T cell receptor beta chain. The repertoire was sequenced with immunoSEQ multiplex PCR; TCRdb's copy has only in-frame clones and lacks some. The sample shows around 99,000 clones, 75% to 85% of them seen only once. The source of the sample is a study of blood T cell repertoires in COVID-19. Study-level background: Acute and convalescent COVID-19 specimens originated in the United States, Italy and Spain.

The CDR3 is 14 residues long. Per germline, CDR1 WNHNN and CDR2 SYGVQD (reference sequence). V dropped 3 bases and J dropped 0 bases, with 6 bases sitting between them. The chain joins TRBV10-1 to TRBJ2-4; D is undetermined. Sequences were obtained from peripheral blood. This clonotype originated in an elderly woman with active or convalescent COVID-19. The CDR3 region has the DNA TGCGCCAGCAGTGACACATTAGCCAAAAACATTCAGTACTTC. It is translated as CASSDTLAKNIQYF.